A selection of T cell receptor beta chains follows, all from one sample in a study of CD8 T cells in Susac syndrome. MiXCR, run by TCRdb on the immunoSEQ multiplex PCR reads, gives a single entry per CDR3 protein. The table has 100,000 to 150,000 distinct CDR3 sequences, just under 95% seen once. The sequenced sample consisted of CD8+ T cells from PBMCs. These TCRs come from a human donor with Susac syndrome. CDR3s include the opening cysteine and the closing phenylalanine or tryptophan. Fields, in order: CDR3 length, D gene, V gene, clone size, J gene, CDR3 DNA, CDR3 protein. D genes are given only for firm matches. The size field is filled for only some rows; it gives once, few, many or a size class.

>13|NA|TRBV7-2|NA|TRBJ1-1
TGTGCCAGCAGCTCCGGGACCCTCCTAGAAGCTTTCTTT
CASSSGTLLEAFF
>14|NA|TRBV25-1|NA|TRBJ1-1
TGTGCCAGCAGTGACCAAGGGAGGCTTACTGAAGCTTTCTTT
CASSDQGRLTEAFF
>14|NA|TRBV12-5|NA|TRBJ1-1
TGTGCTAGTCGCTTGGGGGGCCCGAACACTGAAGCTTTCTTT
CASRLGGPNTEAFF
>15|TRBD1|TRBV9|NA|TRBJ1-2
TGTGCCAGCGCTCTTACAGGGGGCCCCTCCTATGGCTACACCTTC
CASALTGGPSYGYTF
>17|TRBD1|TRBV9|NA|TRBJ1-4
TGTGCCAGCAGCGGGGGGGACAGGGGTTTGTGGAGCGAAAAACTGTTTTTT
CASSGGDRGLWSEKLFF
>16|NA|TRBV4-3|once|TRBJ2-2
TGCGCCAGCAGCCAAGATAGGACAGCGAACACCGGGGAGCTGTTTTTT
CASSQDRTANTGELFF
>15|NA|TRBV12-3/TRBV12-4|NA|TRBJ1-3
TGTGCCAGCAGCGCCCTCGGAAGCCCTGGAAACACCATATATTTT
CASSALGSPGNTIYF
>13|NA|TRBV19|NA|TRBJ1-2
TGTGCCAGTAGTAATCGACAGAACTATGGCTACACCTTC
CASSNRQNYGYTF
>14|NA|TRBV15|NA|TRBJ2-7
TGTGCCACCACTAACCCGGGGTCCTCCTACGAGCAGTACTTC
CATTNPGSSYEQYF
>15|NA|TRBV7-2|NA|TRBJ1-5
TGTGCCAGCAGCTTAAGTACGGCTAGCAATCAGCCCCAGCATTTT
CASSLSTASNQPQHF
>10|NA|TRBV30|NA|TRBJ1-2
TGTGCCTGGAACATGAATGGCTACACCTTC
CAWNMNGYTF
>12|NA|TRBV27|NA|TRBJ2-5
TGTGCCAGCAGTACGCTAGGAGAGACCCAGTACTTC
CASSTLGETQYF
>15|NA|TRBV19|NA|TRBJ2-2
TGTGCCAGTACCGACCTAGACTCCCACACCGGGGAGCTGTTTTTT
CASTDLDSHTGELFF
>13|NA|TRBV6-5|NA|TRBJ2-7
TGTGCCAGCAGTCTGACAGGACCTTACGAGCAGTACTTC
CASSLTGPYEQYF
>14|TRBD1|TRBV9|NA|TRBJ2-3
TGTGCCAGCTCGACAGGACAGGGTGCAGATACGCAGTATTTT
CASSTGQGADTQYF
>17|TRBD2|TRBV5-4|NA|TRBJ2-5
TGTGCCAGCAGCTTGACTAGCGGGGGCCCTCCACGGCAGACCCAGTACTTC
CASSLTSGGPPRQTQYF
>13|NA|TRBV6-5|once|TRBJ2-3
TGTGCCAGCGGCCTCCAAAGCACAGATACGCAGTATTTT
CASGLQSTDTQYF
>13|NA|TRBV29-1|NA|TRBJ2-5
TGCAGCGTTGAGGCGGGCAGTCAAGAGACCCAGTACTTC
CSVEAGSQETQYF
>14|NA|TRBV4-1|NA|TRBJ2-5
TGCGCCAGCAGCCGAGACTGGGTCCGGGAGACCCAGTACTTC
CASSRDWVRETQYF
>12|NA|TRBV19|once|TRBJ1-5
TGTGCCAGCCGACGGGGGTCCCAGCCCCAGCATTTT
CASRRGSQPQHF
>13|NA|TRBV30|NA|TRBJ2-7
TGTGCCTGGAATCTCGGCCGCTCCTACGAGCAGTACTTC
CAWNLGRSYEQYF
>14|TRBD2|TRBV10-3|NA|TRBJ2-1
TGTGCCATCACGGCCCGGGGGGGCCTGGATGAGCAGTTCTTC
CAITARGGLDEQFF
>12|NA|TRBV11-2|NA|TRBJ2-5
TGTGCCAGCAGCTTAGGTTCGGGGGCCCAGTACTTC
CASSLGSGAQYF
>11|NA|TRBV7-9|NA|TRBJ2-3
TGTGCCAGCAGAACCACAGATACGCAGTATTTT
CASRTTDTQYF
>12|NA|TRBV29-1|NA|TRBJ1-2
TGCAGCGTTCCGGACATCAACTATGGCTACACCTTC
CSVPDINYGYTF
>15|TRBD2|TRBV7-2|NA|TRBJ2-7
TGTGCCAGCTTCGCGATCGCGGGGGGGGTCCCCGAGCAGTACTTC
CASFAIAGGVPEQYF
>13|NA|TRBV30|NA|TRBJ1-2
TGTGCCTGGAGTGTCAGTCTTCTCTATGGCTACACCTTC
CAWSVSLLYGYTF
>14|NA|TRBV20-1|NA|TRBJ2-3
TGCAGTGCTAGTGCCCGGGTTTCGGCAGATACGCAGTATTTT
CSASARVSADTQYF
>15|NA|TRBV3-1|once|TRBJ1-1
TGTGCCAGCAGCCAAGGACAGAACATGAACACTGAAGCTTTCTTT
CASSQGQNMNTEAFF
>13|NA|TRBV5-6|NA|TRBJ2-3
TGTGCCAGCAGCCTCGGTACCACAGATACGCAGTATTTT
CASSLGTTDTQYF
>13|NA|TRBV5-1|NA|TRBJ1-5
TGCGCCAGCAGCGGGGGATTCAATCAGCCCCAGCATTTT
CASSGGFNQPQHF
>14|NA|TRBV4-2|NA|TRBJ1-1
TGTGCCAGCAGCCAAGGGACCGCGCCACCTGAAGCTTTCTTT
CASSQGTAPPEAFF
>15|TRBD1|TRBV5-6|NA|TRBJ2-1
TGTGCCAGCAGCCAAGGGACAGGGCGAAGGAATGAGCAGTTCTTC
CASSQGTGRRNEQFF
>15|TRBD1|TRBV20-1|once|TRBJ1-1
TGCAGTGCTAGTCTAAAGGGACAGGGGAACACTGAAGCTTTCTTT
CSASLKGQGNTEAFF
>11|NA|TRBV29-1|few|TRBJ2-7
TGCAGCGTTGATGACTCCTACGAGCAGTACTTC
CSVDDSYEQYF
>15|NA|TRBV20-1|few|TRBJ1-3
TGCAGTGCTAGAGATCGGGGAGACTCTGGAAACACCATATATTTT
CSARDRGDSGNTIYF
>16|TRBD1|TRBV4-3|NA|TRBJ1-6
TGCGCCAGCAGCCAAGTATACAGGGGGCTAGGTTCACCCCTCCACTTT
CASSQVYRGLGSPLHF
>12|NA|TRBV20-1|NA|TRBJ1-2
TGCAGTGCCCCGACAGGCCCCTATGGCTACACCTTC
CSAPTGPYGYTF
>15|NA|TRBV7-2|NA|TRBJ2-3
TGTGCCAGCAGCGCTCTTCTAGGTAGCACAGATACGCAGTATTTT
CASSALLGSTDTQYF
>12|NA|TRBV9|NA|TRBJ2-1
TGTGCCAGCAGCGTAGCTGGCAATGAGCAGTTCTTC
CASSVAGNEQFF
>14|NA|TRBV12-3/TRBV12-4|NA|TRBJ1-1
TGTGCCAGCAGTTTGGCAGGGGTGGGCACTGAAGCTTTCTTT
CASSLAGVGTEAFF
>13|NA|TRBV4-1|NA|TRBJ1-1
TGCGCCAGCGGGGGGCGGATGGGCACTGAAGCTTTCTTT
CASGGRMGTEAFF
>13|NA|TRBV29-1|NA|TRBJ1-2
TGCAGCGTTCTAGAGTACTCCAACTATGGCTACACCTTC
CSVLEYSNYGYTF
>14|NA|TRBV29-1|NA|TRBJ2-7
TGCAGCGTTGAGGGTTCTGGGATCCCCTACGAGCAGTACTTC
CSVEGSGIPYEQYF
>15|NA|TRBV5-4|NA|TRBJ1-2
TGTGCCAGCAGCGCAACTACCAAGGCTAACTATGGCTACACCTTC
CASSATTKANYGYTF
>14|NA|TRBV18|once|TRBJ2-1
TGTGCCAGCTCACCAGTTAACGACCACAATGAGCAGTTCTTC
CASSPVNDHNEQFF